The T cell receptor (beta chain) described here comes from a study of tissue T cells after allogeneic stem cell transplantation. Time point in this sample: mouse harvest day 14 after allogeneic transplant. The graft held 10^6 splenic CD5+ T cells and 10^7 T-cell-depleted bone marrow cells. This mouse GVHD model was MHC-mismatched B6 to BALB/c, profiled day 7 or 14. General study results and limits: The patient cohort was small and clinically heterogeneous, with limited sampling depth. Anatomically similar tissues had similar TCR repertoires within each patient. Motif-based clustering found tissue-specific repertoire signatures shared across patients, though few clones were shared.

This CDR3 has 11 residues. The germline V and J ends were trimmed by 7 bases and 4 bases, with 8 bases remaining between them. Germline V gene data show CDR1 as KGHPV and CDR2 as FQNQEV (reference sequence). This clone was seen more than once but under ten times. Its antigen remains unknown. Gene and germline names: mouse. With the read ending 1 residue before the CDR3 end, the germline J gene is used to fill in that end. TCRdb's copy holds only in-frame clones and misses some; the assay was immunoSEQ multiplex PCR. The table has roughly 1,900 clones, approximately 46% seen once; the top ten hold around 22%.

The sequence derives from a female BALB/c mouse given C57BL/6 T cells with graft-versus-host disease after an allogeneic hematopoietic cell transplant. The sequencing sample was made of lymph node tissue. The chain carries TRBV26 and TRBJ2-7; perhaps TRBD2 as D (6 bases). CDR3 loop: CASTGTYEQYF. The CDR3 bases that were read are TGTGCCAGCACCGGGACTTATGAACAGTAC.